This T cell receptor (beta chain) was obtained from a study of T cell responses to AZD1222 COVID-19 vaccine. Regarding the study as a whole: Two AZD1222 doses significantly raised spike-specific TCR breadth and depth over controls. Unmutated variant regions are reportedly targeted by nearly half of spike-specific TCRs. It should be noted that donors were predominantly white British and more often female, and clonal diversity was possibly underestimated. Only after the peak T cell response were repertoires sampled.

This clone was recorded once. Its target is not known. Sequencing used immunoSEQ multiplex PCR; TCRdb keeps in-frame clones, though not all of them. The sample consists of approximately 77,000 clones, approximately 85% of them appearing once. Per the germline V gene, CDR1 is SGHDT and CDR2 is YYEEEE. V lost 0 bases and J lost 4; bases outside the gene matches: 13. This CDR3 is built from 18 residues. Sequenced material: peripheral blood, taken 28 days after the second AZD1222 dose. The receptor was derived from an adult who received the AZD1222 COVID-19 vaccine. This chain joins TRBV5-6 and TRBJ1-5, with 7 bases that match TRBD1. The DNA for the CDR3 is TGTGCCAGCAGCTTGGACTATCTTAACAGGGGAAGGAATCAGCCCCAGCATTTT. Translated: CASSLDYLNRGRNQPQHF.